The rows below give T cell receptor beta chains drawn from one sample of a study of STAT5B mutations in CD4+ large granular lymphocyte leukemia. Measured with immunoSEQ multiplex PCR; TCRdb has only the in-frame clones, and not every one. The sample carries 30,000 to 40,000 clones, around 80% recorded once. Sequenced sample: CD4+ T cells from blood buffy coats. The receptors come from a human donor in good health. Each CDR3 is given with its conserved first and last residue. A D gene is named only where the DNA matches it firmly. Some rows mark clone size as missing; the rest say once, few, many or name a class of expanded clone.

j_gene,abundance,len,v_gene,d_gene,CDR3aa,CDR3nt
TRBJ1-2,-,13,TRBV18,TRBD1,CASSPTGDVGYTF,TGTGCCAGCTCGCCCACAGGGGATGTCGGCTACACCTTC
TRBJ1-5,-,14,TRBV30,-,CAWSVLQTNQPQHF,TGTGCCTGGAGTGTACTACAGACCAATCAGCCCCAGCATTTT
TRBJ2-3,-,15,TRBV5-4,-,CASSRETGSTDTQYF,TGTGCCAGCAGCCGGGAGACAGGGAGCACAGATACGCAGTATTTT
TRBJ2-3,-,16,TRBV5-1,TRBD1,CASSWKRTGGLDTQYF,TGCGCCAGCAGCTGGAAGAGGACAGGGGGCTTAGATACGCAGTATTTT
TRBJ2-1,-,13,TRBV15,-,CATQLMFLDEQFF,TGTGCCACCCAATTAATGTTTTTAGATGAGCAGTTCTTC
TRBJ2-7,-,14,TRBV11-3,-,CASSLTGAGSEQYF,TGTGCCAGCAGCTTGACCGGCGCGGGGAGCGAGCAGTACTTC
TRBJ2-7,-,12,TRBV6-1,-,CATGRILYEQYF,TGTGCCACGGGACGTATCCTCTACGAGCAGTACTTC
TRBJ2-7,-,14,TRBV5-1,-,CASSFSTQSYEQYF,TGCGCCAGCAGCTTTTCAACACAGTCCTACGAGCAGTACTTC
TRBJ2-3,-,12,TRBV19,-,CASSLEGDTQYF,TGTGCCAGTAGCCTAGAAGGGGATACGCAGTATTTT
TRBJ2-2,-,16,TRBV2,-,CASSETRPSNTGELFF,TGTGCCAGCAGTGAAACTAGGCCCTCGAACACCGGGGAGCTGTTTTTT
TRBJ2-7,once,15,TRBV6-1,TRBD1,CASSVFLGQGDEQYF,TGTGCCAGCAGTGTTTTTTTGGGACAGGGCGACGAGCAGTACTTC
TRBJ2-2,-,15,TRBV6-6,TRBD2,CASSYSRGDTGELFF,TGTGCCAGCAGTTACTCGCGGGGGGACACCGGGGAGCTGTTTTTT
TRBJ2-6,-,16,TRBV11-1,-,CASSSRGGNGANVLTF,TGTGCCAGCAGCTCCCGTGGGGGGAATGGGGCCAACGTCCTGACTTTC
TRBJ2-1,-,16,TRBV7-2,-,CASRNPQGQDYNEQFF,TGTGCCAGCAGGAACCCCCAGGGTCAAGACTACAATGAGCAGTTCTTC
TRBJ1-3,-,18,TRBV5-4,-,CASSLRWFREDTGNTIYF,TGTGCCAGCAGCTTACGTTGGTTCAGGGAGGACACTGGAAACACCATATATTTT
TRBJ2-3,-,12,TRBV5-4,-,CAGQLIQDTQYF,TGTGCCGGGCAGTTGATACAAGATACGCAGTATTTT
TRBJ1-2,few,14,TRBV7-9,-,CASGSRVDHYGYTF,TGTGCCAGCGGATCACGGGTTGATCACTATGGCTACACCTTC
TRBJ2-3,once,13,TRBV4-1,-,CASSHRVADTQYF,TGCGCCAGCAGCCACCGGGTAGCAGATACGCAGTATTTT
TRBJ1-3,-,16,TRBV6-5,TRBD1,CASSYEYRGSGNTIYF,TGTGCCAGCAGTTACGAATACAGGGGCTCTGGAAACACCATATATTTT
TRBJ1-2,-,14,TRBV28,TRBD1,CASSSADRGYGYTF,TGTGCCAGCAGCTCGGCGGACAGGGGCTATGGCTACACCTTC
TRBJ2-7,-,15,TRBV5-8,TRBD1,CASSRGTGDPYEQYF,TGTGCCAGCAGCCGCGGGACAGGGGATCCTTACGAGCAGTACTTC
TRBJ1-4,few,14,TRBV30,-,CAWSVGHHNEKLFF,TGTGCCTGGAGTGTGGGACACCACAATGAAAAACTGTTTTTT
TRBJ2-1,-,11,TRBV20-1,-,CSAPAANEQFF,TGCAGTGCTCCAGCCGCCAATGAGCAGTTCTTC
TRBJ2-1,-,13,TRBV10-3,TRBD2,CAISGTSNNEQFF,TGTGCCATCAGTGGGACTAGTAACAATGAGCAGTTCTTC
TRBJ2-3,-,14,TRBV5-4,-,CASSLPSHSTTQYF,TGTGCCAGCAGCCTACCGAGCCATTCCACCACGCAGTATTTT
TRBJ1-1,-,14,TRBV9,-,CASSVGLRDAEAFF,TGTGCCAGCAGCGTAGGCCTCAGGGATGCTGAAGCTTTCTTT
TRBJ2-7,-,15,TRBV5-1,TRBD1,CASSLGQGAGYEQYF,TGCGCCAGCAGCTTGGGACAGGGGGCTGGGTACGAGCAGTACTTC
TRBJ2-1,-,15,TRBV4-3,TRBD2,CASATSSGGYNEQFF,TGCGCCAGCGCCACCTCTAGCGGGGGTTACAATGAGCAGTTCTTC
TRBJ1-1,-,16,TRBV5-4,TRBD1,CASSLVRDRGNTEAFF,TGTGCCAGCAGCTTGGTTCGGGACAGGGGGAACACTGAAGCTTTCTTT
TRBJ2-5,-,15,TRBV6-6,TRBD2,CASSYSDHAGGPPHF,TGTGCCAGCAGTTACTCGGATCATGCGGGGGGGCCTCCGCACTTC
TRBJ1-1,-,14,TRBV2,-,CASSERQGGTEAFF,TGTGCCAGCAGTGAGCGGCAGGGTGGCACTGAAGCTTTCTTT
TRBJ2-3,-,15,TRBV5-4,-,CASSLGPGSTDTQYF,TGTGCCAGCAGCTTGGGGCCCGGGAGCACAGATACGCAGTATTTT
TRBJ2-3,-,16,TRBV6-6,TRBD2,CASSDSVAGGPDTQYF,TGTGCCAGCAGTGACTCGGTAGCGGGAGGGCCAGATACGCAGTATTTT
TRBJ2-5,-,15,TRBV5-1,TRBD1,CASSSGQGGTLTQYF,TGCGCCAGCAGCTCGGGACAGGGAGGGACTTTGACCCAGTACTTC
TRBJ1-2,few,17,TRBV6-1,-,CASSEFGGRVTNYGYTF,TGTGCCAGCAGTGAATTTGGGGGACGGGTAACTAACTATGGCTACACCTTC
TRBJ1-2,-,15,TRBV29-1,-,CSVEVGHGTKYGYTF,TGCAGCGTTGAAGTTGGGCACGGGACTAAATATGGCTACACCTTC
TRBJ2-5,-,10,TRBV6-1,TRBD2,CASTGGTQYF,TGTGCCAGCACGGGAGGGACCCAGTACTTC
TRBJ1-2,-,14,TRBV9,-,CASSPNPGGHGYTF,TGTGCCAGCAGCCCTAACCCGGGAGGGCATGGCTACACCTTC
TRBJ1-6,-,13,TRBV6-4,-,CASGGSYNSPLHF,TGTGCCAGCGGGGGCTCCTATAATTCACCCCTCCACTTT
TRBJ2-5,-,12,TRBV7-2,-,CASSFRGETQYF,TGTGCCAGCAGCTTTCGGGGGGAGACCCAGTACTTC
TRBJ2-2,-,16,TRBV7-2,-,CASSREASSNTGELFF,TGTGCCAGCAGCCGCGAGGCTAGCAGCAACACCGGGGAGCTGTTTTTT
TRBJ2-7,-,14,TRBV7-9,-,CASSFGDGRYEQYF,TGTGCCAGCAGCTTCGGGGACGGTCGCTACGAGCAGTACTTC
TRBJ2-1,-,15,TRBV5-1,-,CASSTGLPSYNEQFF,TGCGCCAGCAGCACAGGACTACCCTCCTACAATGAGCAGTTCTTC
TRBJ2-5,-,12,TRBV28,-,CASHRAQETQYF,TGTGCCAGCCATAGGGCCCAAGAGACCCAGTACTTC
TRBJ2-7,once,13,TRBV5-1,TRBD1,CASSMGQGYEQYF,TGCGCCAGCAGCATGGGACAGGGCTACGAGCAGTACTTC
TRBJ1-1,few,13,TRBV6-5,TRBD1,CASSAQGFTEAFF,TGTGCCAGCAGTGCACAGGGGTTCACTGAAGCTTTCTTT
TRBJ1-6,-,15,TRBV27,-,CASSLRQPYNSPLHF,TGTGCCAGCAGTTTACGGCAGCCCTATAATTCACCCCTCCACTTT
TRBJ2-3,once,17,TRBV7-8,TRBD2,CASSERTSGGYTDTQYF,TGTGCCAGCAGCGAGAGGACTAGCGGGGGATACACAGATACGCAGTATTTT
TRBJ2-1,few,14,TRBV2,TRBD1,CASSSRGQGNEQFF,TGTGCCAGCAGTAGCCGAGGACAGGGCAATGAGCAGTTCTTC
TRBJ2-1,-,16,TRBV19,TRBD2,CASSIASGHSYNEQFF,TGTGCCAGTAGTATTGCTAGCGGACACTCCTACAATGAGCAGTTCTTC
TRBJ2-7,-,11,TRBV6-5,TRBD1,CASTQLGTEFF,TGTGCCAGCACCCAACTGGGGACAGAGTTCTTC
TRBJ1-6,few,17,TRBV19,-,CASSTIQGVSYNSPLHF,TGTGCCAGTAGCACGATACAGGGAGTTTCCTATAATTCACCCCTCCACTTT
TRBJ2-5,-,13,TRBV5-1,-,CASSLEQRETQYF,TGCGCCAGCAGCTTGGAACAGCGCGAGACCCAGTACTTC
TRBJ1-5,-,15,TRBV19,TRBD1,CASSSRGYGNQPQHF,TGTGCCAGTAGTTCCAGGGGGTACGGCAATCAGCCCCAGCATTTT